This T cell receptor beta chain was identified in a study of blood T cell repertoires in COVID-19. This CDR3 has 17 residues. V dropped 5 bases and J dropped 0; count of bases not matched to a gene: 7. The germline gives CDR1 SGHAT, CDR2 FQNNGV. Sequencing used immunoSEQ multiplex PCR; TCRdb keeps in-frame clones, though not all of them. The table shows some 350,000 clones, with around nine tenths occurring only once. The sample was PBMCs or T cells enriched from blood (not recorded which). This clonotype was obtained from a young man who had recovered from COVID-19. The gene calls are TRBV11-2 and TRBJ1-3; 10 positions agree with TRBD1. For the CDR3, the DNA is TGTGCCAGCAGCCCGGGGACAGGGGCTGACTCTGGAAACACCATATATTTT. This sequence encodes CASSPGTGADSGNTIYF.